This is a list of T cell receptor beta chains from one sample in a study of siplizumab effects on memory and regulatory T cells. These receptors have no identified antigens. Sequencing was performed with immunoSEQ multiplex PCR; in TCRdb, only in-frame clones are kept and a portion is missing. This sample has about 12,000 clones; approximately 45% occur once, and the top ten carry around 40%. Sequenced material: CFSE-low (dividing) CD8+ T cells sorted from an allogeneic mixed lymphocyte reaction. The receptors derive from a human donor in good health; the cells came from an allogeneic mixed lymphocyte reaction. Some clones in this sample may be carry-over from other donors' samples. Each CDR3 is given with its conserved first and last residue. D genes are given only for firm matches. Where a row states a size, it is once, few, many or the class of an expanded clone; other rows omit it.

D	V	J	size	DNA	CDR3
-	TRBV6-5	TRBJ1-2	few	TGTGCCAGCAGTTACTCAGCAGGCGACAGTTTAAATGGCTACACCTTC	CASSYSAGDSLNGYTF
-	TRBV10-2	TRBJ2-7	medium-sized	TGCGCCAGCAGTGAGTCTAAATCCTACGAGCAGTACTTC	CASSESKSYEQYF
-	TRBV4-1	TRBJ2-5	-	TGCGCCAGCGGCCAGACGTACGGGGGCCAAGAGACCCAGTACTTC	CASGQTYGGQETQYF
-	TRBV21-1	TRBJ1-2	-	TGTGCCAGCAGCAAAGGGAGAGTGCTGGGGGTTAACTATGGCTACACCTTC	CASSKGRVLGVNYGYTF
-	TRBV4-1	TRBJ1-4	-	TGCGCCAGCAGTCAGCTCGCACTGGCTGAAAAACTGTTTTTT	CASSQLALAEKLFF
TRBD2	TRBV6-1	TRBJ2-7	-	TGTGCCAGCAGTGAAGAAGTAGCGGGAGGGAGTTACGAGCAGTACTTC	CASSEEVAGGSYEQYF
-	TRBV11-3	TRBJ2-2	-	TGTGCCAGCAGCTTCCTTAACGGGGAGCTGTTTTTT	CASSFLNGELFF
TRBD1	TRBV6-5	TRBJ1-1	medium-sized	TGTGCCAGCAGTTACCAACAGGGGACAAAGATAGAAGCTTTCTTT	CASSYQQGTKIEAFF
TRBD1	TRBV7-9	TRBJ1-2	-	TGTGCCAGCAGCTTATCGACAGGGGCCAACTATGGCTACACCTTC	CASSLSTGANYGYTF
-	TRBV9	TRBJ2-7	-	TGTGCCAGCAGCGGGGGCTCCTACGAGCAGTACTTC	CASSGGSYEQYF
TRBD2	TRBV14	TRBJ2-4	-	TGTGCCAGCAGCCCCAGACTAGCGGGGGCGGGAAAAAACATTCAGTACTTC	CASSPRLAGAGKNIQYF
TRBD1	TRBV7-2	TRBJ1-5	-	TGTGCCAGCAGCCGGACAGGGGGCAACAATCAGCCCCAGCATTTT	CASSRTGGNNQPQHF
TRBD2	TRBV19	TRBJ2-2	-	TGTGCCAGTAGTATTGGGCTAGCGGGGGGCTCTAACACCGGGGAGCTGTTTTTT	CASSIGLAGGSNTGELFF
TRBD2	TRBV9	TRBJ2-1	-	TGTGCCAGCAGCTCAATTTACGGGGGGGCCAGGAATGAGCAGTTCTTC	CASSSIYGGARNEQFF
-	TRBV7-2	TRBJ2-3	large	TGTGCCAGCAGCTTAGCGGGCTTACTTAGCACAGATACGCAGTATTTT	CASSLAGLLSTDTQYF
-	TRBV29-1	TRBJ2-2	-	TGCAGCGTTGAAGATCGGGGGCTAAACACCGGGGAGCTGTTTTTT	CSVEDRGLNTGELFF
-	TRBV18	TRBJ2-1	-	TGTGCCAGCTCACCACCTGGTACTAGGAAACTCAATGAGCAGTTCTTC	CASSPPGTRKLNEQFF
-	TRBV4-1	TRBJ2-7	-	TGCGCCAGCAGCCAAGCCCAGGGGGGCCTAAGGGAGCAGTACTTC	CASSQAQGGLREQYF
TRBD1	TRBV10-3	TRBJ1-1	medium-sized	TGTGCCATCCGAGACAGGGCGGAAAGAACCTTTGAAGCTTTCTTT	CAIRDRAERTFEAFF
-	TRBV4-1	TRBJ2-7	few	TGCGCCAGCAGCCAACTCCCGGGACAAGGCTCCTACGAGCAGTACTTC	CASSQLPGQGSYEQYF
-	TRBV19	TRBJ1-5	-	TGTGCCAGTAGTAGGGTGGAATATAGCAATCAGCCCCAGCATTTT	CASSRVEYSNQPQHF
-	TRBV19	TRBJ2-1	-	TGTGCCAGTAGTATAGGGCCAGGCCCCTACAATGAGCAGTTCTTC	CASSIGPGPYNEQFF
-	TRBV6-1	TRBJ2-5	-	TGTGCCAGCAGCCAGCTAGAGACCCAGTACTTC	CASSQLETQYF
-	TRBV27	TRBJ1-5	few	TGTGCCAGCAGTTCCATTTATAGCAATCAGCCCCAGCATTTT	CASSSIYSNQPQHF
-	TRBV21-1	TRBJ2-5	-	TGTGCCAGCAGATCGGCTAGCCGGCAAGAGACCCAGTACTTC	CASRSASRQETQYF
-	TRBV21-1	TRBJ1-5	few	TGTGCCAGCAGCAAAGGGTGCCGAGGAATTAGCAATCAGCCCCAGCATTTT	CASSKGCRGISNQPQHF
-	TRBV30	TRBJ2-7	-	TGTGCCTGGGGCCACTCCTACGAGCAGTACTTC	CAWGHSYEQYF
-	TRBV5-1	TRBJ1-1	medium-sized	TGCGCCAGCAGCGGGGGGTTGAACACTGAAGCTTTCTTT	CASSGGLNTEAFF
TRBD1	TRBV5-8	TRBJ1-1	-	TGTGCCAGCAGCTTGGGGAGGCAGGGGGCGAACACTGAAGCTTTCTTT	CASSLGRQGANTEAFF
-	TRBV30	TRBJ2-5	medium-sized	TGTGCCTGGAGTGTTGAAGGAGAGACCCAGTACTTC	CAWSVEGETQYF
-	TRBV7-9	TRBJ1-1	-	TGTGCCAGCAGCGGCACGCGGACTGAAGCTTTCTTT	CASSGTRTEAFF
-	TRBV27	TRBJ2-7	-	TGTGCCAGCCGGGTAGTAGGGTCGGCCCTTGCACACTACGAGCAGTACTTC	CASRVVGSALAHYEQYF
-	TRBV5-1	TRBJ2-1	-	TGCGCCAGCAGCGACCGGGACGGATCCTACAATGAGCAGTTCTTC	CASSDRDGSYNEQFF
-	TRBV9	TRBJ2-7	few	TGTGCCAGCAGCGTAGTCGGCAGCAGTTACGAGCAGTACTTC	CASSVVGSSYEQYF
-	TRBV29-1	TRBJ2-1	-	TGCAGCGTTGAAGGTAGGGGATCCTACAATGAGCAGTTCTTC	CSVEGRGSYNEQFF
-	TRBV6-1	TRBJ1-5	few	TGTGCCAGCAGTGAAGGGAGTGGCAGATGGAATCAGCCCCAGCATTTT	CASSEGSGRWNQPQHF
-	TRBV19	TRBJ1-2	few	TGTGCCAGTAGGGAGGGGCTTGGCGGCTACACCTTC	CASREGLGGYTF
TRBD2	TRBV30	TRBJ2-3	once	TGTGCCCTGGCTAGCGGGAAGACAGATACGCAGTATTTT	CALASGKTDTQYF
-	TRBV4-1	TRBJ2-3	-	TGCGCCAGCAGCCAATCCGGGACGCCCGTAAAGTATTTT	CASSQSGTPVKYF
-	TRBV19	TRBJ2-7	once	TGTGCCAGTAGTAGCGGGCAGAGCTCCTACGAGCAGTACTTC	CASSSGQSSYEQYF
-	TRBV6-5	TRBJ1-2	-	TGTGCCAGCCCGCTCCGGTCGGGGGGGACGTATGGCTACACCTTC	CASPLRSGGTYGYTF